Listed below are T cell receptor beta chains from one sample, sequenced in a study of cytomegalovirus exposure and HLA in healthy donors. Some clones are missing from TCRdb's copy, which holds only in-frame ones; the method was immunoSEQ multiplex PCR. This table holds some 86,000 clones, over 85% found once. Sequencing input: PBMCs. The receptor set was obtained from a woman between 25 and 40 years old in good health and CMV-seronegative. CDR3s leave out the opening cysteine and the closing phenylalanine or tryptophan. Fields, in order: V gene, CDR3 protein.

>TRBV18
ASSISGDDQPQH
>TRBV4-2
ASSQARDRTIGYT
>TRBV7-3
ASSLGKWQTDTQY
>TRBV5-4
ASSLGEAGEQY
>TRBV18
ASSLGQGETQY
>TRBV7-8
ASSLRVYEQY
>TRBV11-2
ASSLVGGGYEQY
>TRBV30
AWKYGGVPLH
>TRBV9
ASSVGDRGFYEQY
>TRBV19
ASSPHSGMLTYEQY
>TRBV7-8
ASSSDRGSTDTQY
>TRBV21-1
ASSKGTGLNTEAF
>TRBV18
ASSLLAGVPSYNEQF
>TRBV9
ASSVVTPGNSPLH
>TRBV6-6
ASSTGTGRNTEAF
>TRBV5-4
ASSVRTSAYNEQF
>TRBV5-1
ASSLGQGGTEAF
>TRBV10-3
AISSAGVSKNEQY
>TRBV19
ASSIGGQGAYEQY
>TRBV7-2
ASSLRPQDYGYT
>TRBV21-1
ASKGSSGSNNTGELF
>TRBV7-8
ASSFDLGGETQY
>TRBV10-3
AISKQGALDGNTIY
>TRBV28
ASSFGSTNTGELF
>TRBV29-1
SVAKGQNTEAF
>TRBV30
AWSFGTSGGPDTQY
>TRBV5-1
ASSLDGANTEAF
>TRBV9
ASSPPWTSAYNEQF
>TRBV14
ASSQDAGPYGYT
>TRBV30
AWSGLADEQY
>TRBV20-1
SAPYVQGQF
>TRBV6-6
ASRNPGGNYEQY
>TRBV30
AWSSREDYGYT
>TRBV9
ASSARASGLVSGELF
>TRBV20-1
SASWGV
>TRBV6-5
ASSPHRDTNQPQH
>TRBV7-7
ASSLGNLGADTQY
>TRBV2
ASSRGSRDTGELF
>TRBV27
ATGGLAGSREQY
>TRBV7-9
ATRTADTGELF
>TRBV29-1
SVASSGTDTQY
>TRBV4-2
ASSQDQGATEKLF
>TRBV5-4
ASSLKGGPPLDQY